The TCR beta chain under discussion was sequenced for a study of blood T cell repertoires in COVID-19. CDR3 length: 20 residues. Original processing methods: Amplification with reference gene primers provided the estimates of nucleated cell counts. Sequencing was performed with immunoSEQ multiplex PCR; in TCRdb, only in-frame clones are kept and a portion is missing. From that table come the V and J calls and clone size; the DNA was used to work out D and trimming. The data hold 93,000 or so clones, with nearly 85% observed a single time. The genes are TRBV21-1 and TRBJ1-6; the table's D call, TRBD1, was not checked against the DNA. TRBV21-1 constitutes a pseudogene. This TCR was sampled from a human donor in a cohort sampled during active or convalescent COVID-19. The source material was peripheral blood. CDR3 sequence: CASSKVGTGEIRSYNSPLHF. DNA of the CDR3: TGTGCCAGCAGCAAAGTGGGGACAGGGGAGATTAGGTCCTATAATTCACCCCTCCACTTT.